The source of this T cell receptor (beta chain) is a study of Ad26.COV2.S vaccination and SARS-CoV-2 variants. As for the study in general: Intramuscular Ad26.COV2.S doses were given once or twice, 56 days apart. Study-wide results and limits: Total T cell responses may have been underestimated by the TCR breadth and depth analyses. Vaccinees and placebo recipients showed similar non-spike TCR breadth. People who got the vaccine had more spike-specific TCR breadth than people who got placebo.

This clone was seen only once. Its specificity is unknown. CDR3 size: 15 residues. The V gene's germline CDR1 is SGHRS and CDR2 YFSETQ. Trimming removed 3 bases from V and 7 bases from J; junction bases left unmatched: 9. The repertoire was sequenced with immunoSEQ multiplex PCR; TCRdb's copy has only in-frame clones and lacks some. The sample gives around 370,000 clones, 80% to 90% of which show up once; less than 4% is in the top ten. The treatment is: some 19 received Ad26.COV2.S at low or high dose, single or two shots; about 5 received placebo; per-sample allocation not given. Each sample was drawn 63 days after the first injection (of vaccine or placebo).

The chain carries TRBV5-1 and TRBJ2-1, with 8 positions matching TRBD2. Sample: peripheral blood, taken in a trial of Ad26.COV2.S vaccine versus placebo. The source is a person between 18 and 65 years old who received the Ad26.COV2.S COVID-19 vaccine or a placebo. The CDR3, as DNA: TGCGCCAGCAGCTCCAAGGCGGGGGGCCCGAATGAGCAGTTCTTC. The encoded protein is CASSSKAGGPNEQFF.